This T cell receptor (beta chain) emerged from a study of identical twins. TCRdb used MiXCR to reprocess the 5' RACE reads, holding one entry per CDR3 protein. The sample has some 190,000 distinct CDR3 sequences, roughly 15% seen once. The data also belong to a second study, concerning T cells expressing NK-cell markers. That paper states: Each TCR beta repertoire originated in sorted T cells that were CD3+CD56+NKG2C+, CD3+CD56+NKG2C- or CD3+CD56-NKG2C+.

The receptor was derived from a woman aged 18-29 years in good health. The specimen sequenced was CD8+ T cells sorted from blood.

CDR3 coding DNA: TGCGCCAGCACCATAATTTCCGGGGGGGCCTACGAGCAGTACTTC. It codes for CASTIISGGAYEQYF. The chain couples TRBV4-1 to TRBJ2-7, with 8 bases matching TRBD2. The V gene's germline CDR1 is MGHRA and CDR2 YSYEKL. The CDR3 runs to 15 residues. Trimming removed 7 bases from V and 2 bases from J; junction bases left unmatched: 10.